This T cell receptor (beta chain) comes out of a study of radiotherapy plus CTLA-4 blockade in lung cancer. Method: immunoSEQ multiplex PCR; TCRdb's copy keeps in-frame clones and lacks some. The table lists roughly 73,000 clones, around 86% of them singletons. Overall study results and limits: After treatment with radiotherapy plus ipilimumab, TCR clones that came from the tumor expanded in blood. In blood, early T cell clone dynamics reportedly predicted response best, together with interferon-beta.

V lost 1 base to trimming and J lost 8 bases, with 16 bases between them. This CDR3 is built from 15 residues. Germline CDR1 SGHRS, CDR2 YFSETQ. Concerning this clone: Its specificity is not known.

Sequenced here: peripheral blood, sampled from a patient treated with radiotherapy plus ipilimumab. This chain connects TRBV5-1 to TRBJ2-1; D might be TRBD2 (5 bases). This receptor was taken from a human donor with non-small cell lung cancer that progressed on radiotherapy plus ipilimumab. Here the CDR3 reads CASSLSGNSADEQFF. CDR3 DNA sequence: TGCGCCAGCAGCTTGTCCGGGAACTCGGCCGATGAGCAGTTCTTC.